The entry that follows covers one TCR beta chain sequence. This sample is drawn from a study of blood T cell repertoires in COVID-19. Study context: Whether acute or convalescent, the COVID-19 samples came from the United States, Italy and Spain.

TCRdb keeps only in-frame clones here, not all; method: immunoSEQ multiplex PCR. The repertoire includes 110,000 or so clones, 75% to 90% of them detected once, and roughly 20% sits in the top ten. Specimen: peripheral blood. The sequence derives from a woman in her fifties or sixties with acute or convalescent COVID-19.

In DNA, the CDR3 is TGTGCCAGCAGCCCCCCCGGGACAGCCTCTGGAAACACCATATATTTT. This codes for CASSPPGTASGNTIYF. The chain uses TRBV11-2 and TRBJ1-3; the match to TRBD1 covers 7 bases. With 5 bases clipped from V and 0 bases from J, the junction kept 7 bases outside the gene matches. The CDR3 contains 16 residues. Germline V gene data show CDR1 as SGHAT and CDR2 as FQNNGV.